What follows is one T cell receptor beta chain and its context. There are a few counts of this clonotype. No cognate antigen has been identified for it. No quality values exist for individual bases; no much larger clone is one base distant. The treatment or condition label, read with the paper, signifies: allogeneic hematopoietic cell transplantation with graft depleted of TCRalphabeta T cells and CD19 B cells. TCRalphabeta/CD19-depleted allogeneic hematopoietic cell grafts were given to the transplant recipients, all of whom were children. Sequences LNHNV (CDR1) and YYDKDF (CDR2) are obtained from the germline V gene (reference sequence). From the cysteine up to the phenylalanine, the CDR3 has a length of 15 residues. The read is trimmed to its CDR3 DNA, 45 bases read in frame from base 1. V is reduced by 1 base and J by 0 bases, leaving a spacing of 9 bases between them. This specimen comes from a study of T-cell reconstitution after alpha-beta-depleted transplantation in children (TCRdb year 2016). Looking at the study overall: T-cell immune reconstitution after TCRalphabeta/CD19-depleted allogeneic hematopoietic cell transplantation in children was quantitatively tracked in the study by means of TCR repertoire profiling.

Libraries were prepared through PCR. Sequenced using an Illumina HiSeq 2500. To normalize quantification of the TCRbeta repertoire, the TCR libraries were built with molecular barcoding that relied on unique molecular identifiers. TCRdb applied fastp at Q25 and MiXCR to the public reads, then kept only in-frame beta chains. CDR3 protein sequences are deduplicated, and each keeps its most common genes and DNA. The sample table lists around 580,000 distinct CDR3 sequences, 20% to 25% of them with a count of one. The ten largest account for 11% to 15% of the sample. Results and caveats for the whole study, not just this receptor: The high TCRbeta diversity at day 60 in some patients was ascribed to recipient T cells and intrathymic progenitors that had survived conditioning. The frequencies of hyperexpanded clones fell over the following months, and after one year, T-cell counts and TCRbeta diversity were mostly attributed to newly produced T cells. About two months after transplant, the apparently early recovery of alphabetaT-cell counts reportedly depended on just several hundred clones that had expanded rapidly and came from non-depleted graft cells.

The source material was PBMCs, mostly from graft donor cells, sampled 360 days after TCRalphabeta/CD19-depleted stem cell transplant. The chain is encoded by TRBV15 joined to TRBJ1-1; too little of a D gene remains to name it. This TCR came from a boy less than two years old who had a stem cell transplant for acute myeloid leukemia, so the T cells may come from the graft donor. The nucleotides are TGTGCCACCAGCAGAGGGTACATCATGAACACTGAAGCTTTCTTT. It codes for CATSRGYIMNTEAFF.